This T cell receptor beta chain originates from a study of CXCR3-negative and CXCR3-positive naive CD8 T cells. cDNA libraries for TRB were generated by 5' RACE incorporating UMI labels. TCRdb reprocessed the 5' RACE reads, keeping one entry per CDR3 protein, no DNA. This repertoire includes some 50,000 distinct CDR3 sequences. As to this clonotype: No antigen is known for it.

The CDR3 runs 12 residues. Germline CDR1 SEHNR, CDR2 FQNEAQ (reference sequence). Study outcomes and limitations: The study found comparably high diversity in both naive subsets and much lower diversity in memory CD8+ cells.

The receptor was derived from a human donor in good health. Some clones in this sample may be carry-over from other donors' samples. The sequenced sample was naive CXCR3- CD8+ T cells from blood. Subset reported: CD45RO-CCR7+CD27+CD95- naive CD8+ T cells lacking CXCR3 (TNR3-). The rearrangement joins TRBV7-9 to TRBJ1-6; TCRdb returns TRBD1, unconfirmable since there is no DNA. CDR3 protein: CASSLGVTPLHF.